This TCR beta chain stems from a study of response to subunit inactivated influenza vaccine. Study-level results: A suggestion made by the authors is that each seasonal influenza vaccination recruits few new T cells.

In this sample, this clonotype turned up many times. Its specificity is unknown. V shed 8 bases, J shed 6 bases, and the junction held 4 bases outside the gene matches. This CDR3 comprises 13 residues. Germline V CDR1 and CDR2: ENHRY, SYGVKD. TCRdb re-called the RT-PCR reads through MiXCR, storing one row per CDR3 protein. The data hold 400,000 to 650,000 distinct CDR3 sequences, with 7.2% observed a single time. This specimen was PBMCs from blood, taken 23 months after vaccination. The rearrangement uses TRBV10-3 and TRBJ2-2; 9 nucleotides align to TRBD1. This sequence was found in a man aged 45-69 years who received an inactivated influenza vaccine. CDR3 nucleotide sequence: TGTGCCATCGGGACAGGGAGTCCCGGGGAGCTGTTTTTT. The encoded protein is CAIGTGSPGELFF.